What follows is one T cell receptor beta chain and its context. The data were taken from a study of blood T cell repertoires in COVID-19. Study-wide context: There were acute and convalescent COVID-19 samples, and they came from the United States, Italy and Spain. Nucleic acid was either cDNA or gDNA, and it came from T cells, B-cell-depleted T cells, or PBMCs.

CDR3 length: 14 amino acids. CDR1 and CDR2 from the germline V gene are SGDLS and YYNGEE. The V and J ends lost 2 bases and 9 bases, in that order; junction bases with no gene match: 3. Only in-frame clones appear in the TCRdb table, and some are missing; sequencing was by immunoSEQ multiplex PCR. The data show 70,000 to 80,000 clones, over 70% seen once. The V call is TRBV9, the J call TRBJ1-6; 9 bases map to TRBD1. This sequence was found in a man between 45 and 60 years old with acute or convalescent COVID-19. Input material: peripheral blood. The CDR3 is CASSVGQGGSPLHF. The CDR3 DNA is TGTGCCAGCAGCGTGGGACAGGGCGGTTCACCCCTCCACTTT.